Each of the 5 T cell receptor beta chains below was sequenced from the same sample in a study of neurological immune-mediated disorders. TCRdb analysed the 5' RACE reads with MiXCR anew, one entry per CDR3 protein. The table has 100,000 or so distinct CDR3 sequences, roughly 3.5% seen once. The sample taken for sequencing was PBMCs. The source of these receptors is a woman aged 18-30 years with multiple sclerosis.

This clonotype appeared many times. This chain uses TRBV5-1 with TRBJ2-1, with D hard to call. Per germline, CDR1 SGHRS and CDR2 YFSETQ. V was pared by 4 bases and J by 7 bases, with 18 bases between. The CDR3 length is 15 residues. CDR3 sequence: CASSDQRKRLNEQFF. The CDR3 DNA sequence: TGCGCCAGCAGCGACCAGCGTAAACGGTTAAATGAGCAGTTCTTC.

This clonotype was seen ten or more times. CDR3 nucleotides: TGCGCCAGCAGCTTGGAACAGTCCACAGATACGCAGTATTTT. Translated, it gives CASSLEQSTDTQYF. V is TRBV5-1 and J is TRBJ2-3; D is unclear. The germline CDR1 and CDR2 sequences are SGHRS and YFSETQ. This CDR3 region has 14 residues. The ends were cut back, 0 bases at V and 2 bases at J, with 7 bases in the middle.

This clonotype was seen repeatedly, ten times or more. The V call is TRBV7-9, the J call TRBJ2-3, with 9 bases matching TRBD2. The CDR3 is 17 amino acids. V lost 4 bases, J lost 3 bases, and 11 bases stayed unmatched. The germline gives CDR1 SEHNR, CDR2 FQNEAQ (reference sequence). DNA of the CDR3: TGTGCCAGCAGCTCCCCCCCAGGGCGGGAGGGAACAGATACGCAGTATTTT. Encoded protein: CASSSPPGREGTDTQYF. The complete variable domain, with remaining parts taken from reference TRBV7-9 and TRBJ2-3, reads DTGVSQNPRHKITKRGQNVTFRCDPISEHNRLYWYRQTLGQGPEFLTYFQNEAQLEKSRLLSDRFSAERPKGSFSTLEIQRTEQGDSAMYLCASSSPPGREGTDTQYFGPGTRLTVL.

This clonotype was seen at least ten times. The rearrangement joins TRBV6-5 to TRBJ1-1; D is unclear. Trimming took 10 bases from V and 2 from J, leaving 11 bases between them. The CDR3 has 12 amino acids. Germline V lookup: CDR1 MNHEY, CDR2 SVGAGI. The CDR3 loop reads CAITNSNTEAFF. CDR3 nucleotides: TGTGCCATAACCAATTCTAACACTGAAGCTTTCTTT.

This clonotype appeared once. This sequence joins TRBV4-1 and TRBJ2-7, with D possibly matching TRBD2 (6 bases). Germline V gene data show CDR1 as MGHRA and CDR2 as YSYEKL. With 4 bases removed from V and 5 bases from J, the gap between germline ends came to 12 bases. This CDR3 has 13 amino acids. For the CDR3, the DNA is TGCGCCAGCAGCCCGCGGGACTTTAACGAGCAGTACTTC. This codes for CASSPRDFNEQYF.